These 20 T cell receptor beta chains originate from one sample sequenced in a study of regulatory T cells in long-lasting Graves disease. According to the study, TCR beta libraries were built with iRepertoire HTBI primers and CDR3-region Arm-PCR. TCRdb re-derived calls from the multiplex PCR reads in MiXCR, one entry per CDR3 protein. The sample contains hundreds of thousands of distinct CDR3 sequences, around 12% of which appear only once. As for time point: newly diagnosed GD, antithyroid drugs for less than 3 months. The authors made the TCR library using RNA they extracted from PBMCs. The same sample was also studied in work on T cells in Graves' hyperthyroidism and ophthalmopathy.

Sequencing used peripheral blood mononuclear cells (PBMCs), obtained at new diagnosis, from a patient treated with antithyroid drugs. These receptors were obtained from a woman in her thirties with Graves disease.

At least ten counts were recorded for this clonotype. This chain links TRBV18 with TRBJ2-4; D call uncertain. CDR3 length: 18 residues. The germline V gene has CDR1 KGHSH and CDR2 LQKENI. V was pared by 3 bases and J by 7 bases, with 25 bases between. CDR3 nucleotide sequence: TGTGCCAGCTCACCGAGCGCATCGAGATCCGCCCTCCAGAACATTCAGTACTTC. Translated, it gives CASSPSASRSALQNIQYF.

In its sample, this clonotype was seen many times. This chain uses TRBV2 with TRBJ2-5, with TRBD2 identical over 10 bases. J was trimmed by 5 bases and V by 6 bases; bases with no gene match: 6. CDR3 length: 14 residues. Germline-derived CDR1 and CDR2 are SNHLY and FYNNEI. The CDR3 spells CASSLAGVWETQYF. CDR3 sequence (DNA): TGTGCCAGCAGCCTAGCGGGAGTTTGGGAGACCCAGTACTTC.

This clonotype was counted ten times or more. J is TRBJ2-7 and V is TRBV11-2; D is ambiguous. The CDR3 runs 12 residues. With 1 base removed from V and 5 bases from J, the gap between germline ends came to 6 bases. Germline CDR1 reads SGHAT; CDR2 reads FQNNGV. The CDR3 loop reads CASSLGLNEQYF. The CDR3 region has the DNA TGTGCCAGCAGCTTAGGACTGAACGAGCAGTACTTC.

The chain combines TRBV24-1 with TRBJ2-1, with 8 positions matching TRBD1. Per germline, CDR1 KGHDR and CDR2 SFDVKD. This CDR3 comprises 16 residues. V was clipped by 3 bases and J by 3 bases; unmatched bases: 6. This CDR3 is CATSDTGQGRYNEQFF. The CDR3 DNA reads as TGTGCCACCAGTGATACCGGACAGGGACGCTACAATGAGCAGTTCTTC.

The sample holds many counts of this clonotype. The chain recombines TRBV28 with TRBJ2-1, with 8 positions matching TRBD2. CDR1 is MDHEN and CDR2 is SYDVKM in the germline V gene. This CDR3 is 18 amino acids long. Germline trimming cut 4 bases from V and 5 bases from J; bases unmatched to any gene: 16. The CDR3 DNA reads TGTGCCAGCAGTTATTTATTTGCGGGAGGTGCTTTCAACAATGAGCAGTTCTTC. It codes for CASSYLFAGGAFNNEQFF.

A word on this clonotype: This probably arose from a read error, given a far larger clone one base away. The CDR3 protein is CASEGENRETYNEQYF. The CDR3 nucleotides read TGTGCCAGCGAGGGGGAAAACAGGGAAACCTACAATGAGCAGTACTTC. The gene calls are TRBV2 and TRBJ2-5; D perhaps matches TRBD1 (6 bases). V was clipped by 8 bases and J by 11 bases, with 30 bases between them. Per germline, CDR1 SNHLY and CDR2 FYNNEI. The CDR3 consists of 16 residues.

In its sample, this clonotype was seen many times. The V call is TRBV10-3, the J call TRBJ1-1; 8 positions agree with TRBD1. With 7 bases clipped from V and 6 bases from J, the junction kept 16 bases outside the gene matches. The CDR3 totals 16 residues. Germline V gene data show CDR1 as ENHRY and CDR2 as SYGVKD. This CDR3 is CAIMGAGGQGGAEAFF. In nucleotides, the CDR3 is TGTGCCATCATGGGTGCGGGAGGACAGGGTGGGGCTGAAGCTTTCTTT.

The rearrangement links TRBV4-2 to TRBJ2-1; 8 nucleotides align to TRBD2. Trimming took 2 bases from V and 2 from J; bases not matched to a gene: 2. Germline assignment: CDR1 LGHNA and CDR2 YNFKEQ. The CDR3 extends over 15 amino acids. DNA for the CDR3: TGTGCCAGCAGCCAACTAGCGGGCACCTACAATGAGCAGTTCTTC. Amino acids: CASSQLAGTYNEQFF.

This clonotype has ten or more counts. The chain links TRBV18 to TRBJ1-1; 7 bases are a match to TRBD1. CDR1 is KGHSH and CDR2 is LQKENI in the germline V gene. V trimming: 6 bases; J trimming: 2 bases; junction bases outside the gene matches: 15. This CDR3 has 17 residues. CDR3 coding DNA: TGTGCCAGCTCCGTCACCCCCTACAGGGGCGCCAACACTGAAGCTTTCTTT. Its protein product is CASSVTPYRGANTEAFF.

This clonotype was observed at least ten times. The rearrangement uses TRBV12-3 or TRBV12-4 and TRBJ2-1, with 8 bases aligning to TRBD2. The length of the CDR3 is 15 residues. J gave up 2 bases and V 6 bases, and 6 bases lay outside the gene matches. The CDR3 DNA reads as TGTGCCAGCAGCCGCTCGGGGGGGCCCTACAATGAGCAGTTCTTC. Its protein is CASSRSGGPYNEQFF.

Ten or more counts support this clonotype. The chain has TRBV7-2 and TRBJ2-5; D not certain. V was trimmed by 4 bases and J by 0 bases, leaving 9 bases between them. The CDR3 extends over 14 amino acids. CDR1 is SGHTA, CDR2 FQGNSA, per germline. In DNA, the CDR3 is TGTGCCAGCAGCTCGACACCGTACCAAGAGACCCAGTACTTC. Amino acids: CASSSTPYQETQYF.

Many counts were recorded for this clonotype. V gene TRBV2 combines with J gene TRBJ1-1, with D possibly being TRBD1 (5 bases). In germline, CDR1 is SNHLY, CDR2 FYNNEI. This CDR3 is 17 amino acids long. V lost 5 bases and J lost 0, with 19 bases in between. CDR3 nucleotides: TGTGCCAGCAGTTTTCCCACGGGGGAGATATTGAACACTGAAGCTTTCTTT. Amino acid sequence: CASSFPTGEILNTEAFF.

This clonotype was counted a few times. The chain uses TRBV4-3 and TRBJ2-3; 9 nucleotides line up with TRBD2. Germline V gene sequence: CDR1 LGHNA, CDR2 YSLEER. The junction had 5 bases not matched to a gene; V was cut back by 4 bases and J by 0 bases. This CDR3 spans 16 amino acids. The CDR3 coding sequence is TGCGCCAGCAGCCCCCGGACTAGCGCGAGCACAGATACGCAGTATTTT. Translated: CASSPRTSASTDTQYF.

CDR3 region: CASSSLLAGGPVGEQYF. The CDR3 DNA follows: TGTGCCAGCAGTTCATTACTAGCGGGAGGGCCGGTCGGTGAGCAGTATTTT. This chain uses TRBV27 with TRBJ2-3; TRBD2 aligns across 13 bases. The V and J ends lost 4 bases and 11 bases, in that order; junction bases with no gene match: 15. This CDR3 is 17 amino acids long. The germline CDR1 and CDR2 sequences are MNHEY and SMNVEV (reference sequence).

Remarks on this clonotype: A read error may explain this, as a much larger clone is one base away. The chain combines TRBV20-1 with TRBJ2-1; D is ambiguous. Germline V gene lookup returns CDR1 DFQATT and CDR2 SNEGSKA (reference sequence). The CDR3 runs to 14 residues. The DNA for the CDR3 is TGCGGTGCCCTCTCCACGGACCCATACAATGAGCAGTTCTTC. This sequence encodes CGALSTDPYNEQFF.

This clonotype was seen repeatedly, ten times or more. V gene TRBV19 combines with J gene TRBJ2-1; 16 nucleotides agree with TRBD2. Per germline, CDR1 LNHDA and CDR2 SQIVND (reference sequence). V was clipped by 6 bases and J by 7 bases; unmatched bases: 15. This CDR3 is built from 19 residues. DNA for the CDR3: TGTGCCAGTAGCCCACCTCGGACCGGGACTAGCGGGAGGGTGAATGAGCAGTTCTTC. It encodes CASSPPRTGTSGRVNEQFF.

There are many counts of this clonotype. V is TRBV20-1 and J is TRBJ1-2, with D possibly matching TRBD1 (6 bases). CDR3 size: 12 residues. V was trimmed by 6 bases and J by 0 bases, leaving 8 bases between them. Germline CDR1 reads DFQATT; CDR2 reads SNEGSKA (reference sequence). The chain's CDR3 is CSARQANYGYTF. The CDR3 DNA follows: TGCAGTGCCCGACAGGCTAACTATGGCTACACCTTC.

A few counts support this clonotype. The chain joins TRBV20-1 to TRBJ2-5; a possible D gene is TRBD1 (5 bases). The CDR3 extends over 11 amino acids. Between the trimmed V and J ends, which lost 2 bases and 9 bases, there was a span of 10 bases. Germline loops: CDR1 DFQATT, CDR2 SNEGSKA (reference sequence). The CDR3: CSARKEGAQYF. The CDR3 coding sequence is TGCAGTGCTAGAAAGGAAGGGGCCCAGTACTTC.

This clonotype was seen many times. The chain employs TRBV19 and TRBJ2-3; 9 bases map to TRBD1. CDR1 and CDR2 from the germline V gene are LNHDA and SQIVND (reference sequence). This CDR3 region has 13 residues. V shed 9 bases and J 2 bases; nucleotides not matched to a gene: 3. CDR3 DNA sequence: TGTGCCAGCAAACAGGGGGCCACAGATACGCAGTATTTT. Translated, it gives CASKQGATDTQYF. Drawing the rest from reference TRBV19 and TRBJ2-3, the complete variable domain is DGGITQSPKYLFRKEGQNVTLSCEQNLNHDAMYWYRQDPGQGLRLIYYSQIVNDFQKGDIAEGYSVSREKKESFPLTVTSAQKNPTAFYLCASKQGATDTQYFGPGTRLTVL.

The table lists this clonotype with a few counts. The chain links TRBV5-1 to TRBJ2-1; D is perhaps TRBD2 (6 bases). Looked up from germline, CDR1 is SGHRS and CDR2 is YFSETQ. V shed 3 bases and J shed 3 bases, with 19 bases lying between them. The CDR3 extends over 17 amino acids. This CDR3 reads CASSSKFSGHVYNEQFF. CDR3 nucleotides: TGCGCCAGCAGCTCTAAATTTAGCGGACACGTCTACAATGAGCAGTTCTTC.